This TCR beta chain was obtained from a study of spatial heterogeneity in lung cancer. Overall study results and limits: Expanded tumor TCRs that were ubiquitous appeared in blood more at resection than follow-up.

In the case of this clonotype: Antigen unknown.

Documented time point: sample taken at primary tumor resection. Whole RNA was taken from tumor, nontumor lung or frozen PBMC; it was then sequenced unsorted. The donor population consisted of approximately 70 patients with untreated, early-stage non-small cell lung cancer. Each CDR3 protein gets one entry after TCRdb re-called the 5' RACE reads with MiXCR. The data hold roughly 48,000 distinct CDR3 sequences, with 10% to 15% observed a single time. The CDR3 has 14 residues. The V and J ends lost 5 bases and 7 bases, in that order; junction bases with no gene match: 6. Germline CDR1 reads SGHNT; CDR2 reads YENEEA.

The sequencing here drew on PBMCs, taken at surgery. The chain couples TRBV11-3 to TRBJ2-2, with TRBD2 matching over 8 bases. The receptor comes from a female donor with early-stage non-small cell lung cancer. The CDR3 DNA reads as TGTGCCAGCAGCCCGGGGGGGCTTAACGGGGAGCTGTTTTTT. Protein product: CASSPGGLNGELFF.